The T cell receptor (beta chain) under discussion was sequenced for a study of blood T cell repertoires in COVID-19. Across the whole study: Samples representing acute and convalescent COVID-19 were sourced from the United States, Italy and Spain. The analysed material was cDNA or gDNA that came from T cells, B-cell-depleted T cells, or PBMCs.

A remark on this clone: Other DNA variants within this sample encode the same CDR3.

How the authors handled the data: Counts of nucleated cells, estimated from reference gene primer amplification, were obtained. The repertoire was sequenced with immunoSEQ multiplex PCR; TCRdb's copy has only in-frame clones and lacks some. V and J calls and clone size are those listed in that table; D and trimming were worked out from the DNA. The data show about 250,000 clones, roughly 88% seen once. V lost 1 base and J lost 1; bases outside the gene matches: 0. Germline CDR1 reads SGHTA; CDR2 reads FQGNSA. This CDR3 spans 16 amino acids. The TCR originated in a woman between 25 and 40 years old with active or convalescent COVID-19. The chain carries TRBV7-2 and TRBJ2-3; 12 bases align to TRBD2. The specimen was peripheral blood. Here the CDR3 DNA reads TGTGCCAGCAGCTTAGGACTAGCGGGAGGCACAGATACGCAGTATTTT. It translates to CASSLGLAGGTDTQYF. The entire variable domain, with the rest obtained from reference TRBV7-2 and TRBJ2-3, is as follows: GAGVSQSPSNKVTEKGKDVELRCDPISGHTALYWYRQSLGQGLEFLIYFQGNSAPDKSGLPSDRFSAERTGGSVSTLTIQRTQQEDSAVYLCASSLGLAGGTDTQYFGPGTRLTVL.